Below are 5 T cell receptor beta chains sequenced from a single sample in a study of blood T cell repertoires in COVID-19. TCRdb keeps only in-frame clones here, not all; method: immunoSEQ multiplex PCR. The table has tens of thousands of clones, just under 85% seen once; the top ten hold under 6%. The specimen was peripheral blood. The source of these receptors is a man aged 65-85 years with acute or convalescent COVID-19.

The V and J genes are TRBV29-1 and TRBJ1-1; D gene unclear. Per the germline V gene, CDR1 is SQVTM and CDR2 is ANQGSEA. The V gene lost 4 bases and the J gene lost 10 bases, with 16 bases spanning the gap. The CDR3 is made up of 12 amino acids. For the CDR3, the DNA is TGCAGCGTTGTCGACATCCATGACGCAGCTTTCTTT. Translation: CSVVDIHDAAFF.

The chain carries TRBV11-2 and TRBJ1-1; the match to TRBD1 covers 9 bases. The J segment lost 1 base and the V segment lost 1 base, leaving 7 bases of the junction unmatched. CDR1 SGHAT and CDR2 FQNNGV come from the germline V gene. CDR3 length: 17 residues. The CDR3: CASSLAPKGQGNTEAFF. The CDR3 region has the DNA TGTGCCAGCAGCTTAGCCCCTAAGGGACAGGGGAACACTGAAGCTTTCTTT.

This chain links TRBV6-5 with TRBJ1-3; D is undetermined. CDR1 and CDR2 from the germline V gene are MNHEY and SVGAGI. V was pared by 6 bases and J by 0 bases, with 9 bases between. This CDR3 contains 14 residues. The CDR3 loop reads CASRIDNSGNTIYF. For the CDR3, the DNA is TGTGCCAGCAGAATAGACAACTCTGGAAACACCATATATTTT.

J is TRBJ2-6 and V is TRBV13, with D tentatively TRBD2 (6 bases). V was shortened by 5 bases and J by 2 bases, with 13 bases between the two germline ends. The CDR3 has 16 amino acids. Germline V gene sequence: CDR1 PRHDT, CDR2 FYEKMQ (reference sequence). The CDR3 here is CASSLQGGTGANVLTF. Written as DNA, the CDR3 is TGTGCCAGCAGCCTGCAGGGAGGTACTGGGGCCAACGTCCTGACTTTC. The full variable domain, its missing parts supplied by reference TRBV13 and TRBJ2-6, is AAGVIQSPRHLIKEKRETATLKCYPIPRHDTVYWYQQGPGQDPQFLISFYEKMQSDKGSIPDRFSAQQFSDYHSELNMSSLELGDSALYFCASSLQGGTGANVLTFGAGSRLTVL.

The V call is TRBV10-3, the J call TRBJ2-2; a weak D match, TRBD1 (5 bases). Trimming took 8 bases from V and 8 from J, leaving 12 bases between them. The CDR3 is 12 amino acids. Looked up from germline, CDR1 is ENHRY and CDR2 is SYGVKD. The CDR3: CAIQGSPGELFF. Here the CDR3 DNA reads TGTGCCATCCAGGGTTCGCCGGGGGAGCTGTTTTTT.